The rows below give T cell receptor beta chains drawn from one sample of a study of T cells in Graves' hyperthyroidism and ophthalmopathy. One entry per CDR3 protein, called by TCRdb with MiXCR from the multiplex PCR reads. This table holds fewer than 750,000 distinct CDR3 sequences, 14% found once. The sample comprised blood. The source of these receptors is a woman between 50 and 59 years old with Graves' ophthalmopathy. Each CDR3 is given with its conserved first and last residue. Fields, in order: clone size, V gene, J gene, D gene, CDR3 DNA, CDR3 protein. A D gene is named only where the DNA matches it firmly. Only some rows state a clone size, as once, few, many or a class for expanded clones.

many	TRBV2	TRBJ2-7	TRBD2	TGTGCCAGCAATGAGCGGGAGGGCAATGAGCAGTACTTC	CASNEREGNEQYF
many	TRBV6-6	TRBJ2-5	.	TGTGCCAGCAGTTACCCCACAAACGGGATTCAAGAGACCCAGTACTTC	CASSYPTNGIQETQYF
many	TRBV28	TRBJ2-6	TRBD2	TGTGCCACCATGCGGCCAAAGGGGACTACGGGGGCCAACGTCCTGACTTTC	CATMRPKGTTGANVLTF
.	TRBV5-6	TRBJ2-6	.	TGTGCCAGCAGCGCTGTCCACTCTGGGGCCAACGTCCTGACTTTC	CASSAVHSGANVLTF
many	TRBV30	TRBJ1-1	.	TGTGCCCACACCAATGGGGTGAACACTGAAGCTTTCTTT	CAHTNGVNTEAFF
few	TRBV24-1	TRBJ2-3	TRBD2	TGTGCCACCAGTGATTATTACCTAGCGGGAGTTAATACGCAGTATTTT	CATSDYYLAGVNTQYF
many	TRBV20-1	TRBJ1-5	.	TGCAGTGCTAGAGGCAGCGATAATCAGCCCCAGCATTTT	CSARGSDNQPQHF
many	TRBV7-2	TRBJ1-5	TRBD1	TGTGCCAGCAGCCCCGGGACAGGGAACAATCAGCCCCAGCATTTT	CASSPGTGNNQPQHF
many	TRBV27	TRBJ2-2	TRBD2	TGTGCCAGCAGTTCCTCCTACCCCCTAGCGGCGAACACCGGGGAGCTGTTTTTT	CASSSSYPLAANTGELFF
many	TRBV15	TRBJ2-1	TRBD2	TGTGCCACCAGCAGGGACCCGGGGGGTGAGCAGTTCTTC	CATSRDPGGEQFF
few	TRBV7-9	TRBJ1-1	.	TGTGCCAGCAGCATCCGGACAGTTGAAGCTTTCTTT	CASSIRTVEAFF
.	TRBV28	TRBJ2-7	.	TGTGCCACAAGACCGACAGAGAACTACGAGCAGTACTTC	CATRPTENYEQYF
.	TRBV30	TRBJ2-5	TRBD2	TGTGCCTGGAGGCGGGGACTAGCGGGGAAAGAGACCCAGTACTTC	CAWRRGLAGKETQYF
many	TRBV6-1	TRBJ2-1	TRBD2	TGTGCCAGCAGTCCTAGCGGGAGTGGCTACAATGAGCAGTTCTTC	CASSPSGSGYNEQFF
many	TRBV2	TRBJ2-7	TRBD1	TGTGCCAGCAACCCGGACAGGGGCAACGAGCAGTACTTC	CASNPDRGNEQYF
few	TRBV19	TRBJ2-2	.	TGTGCCAGTAGTATAGTCGGCAACACCGGGGAGCTGTTTTTT	CASSIVGNTGELFF
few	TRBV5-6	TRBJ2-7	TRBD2	TGTGCCAGCAGCTTTAGGACTAGCGGTGAATCCTACGAGCAGTACTTC	CASSFRTSGESYEQYF
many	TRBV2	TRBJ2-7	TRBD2	TGTGCCAGCAGCCCGAGGATAGCGGGAGTTGACGAGCAGTACTTC	CASSPRIAGVDEQYF
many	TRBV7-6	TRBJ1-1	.	TGTGCCAGCAGCTTAATTCTTCCTGGGAGCCCTGAAGCTTTCTTT	CASSLILPGSPEAFF
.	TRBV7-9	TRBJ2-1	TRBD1	TGTGCCAGCAACTACCCCGGACAGGGGGCGTACAATGAGCAGTTCTTC	CASNYPGQGAYNEQFF
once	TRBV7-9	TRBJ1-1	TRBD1	TGTGCCAGCAGCTCGGGACAGTTGAGCACTGAAGCTTTCTTT	CASSSGQLSTEAFF
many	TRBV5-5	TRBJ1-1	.	TGTGCCAGCAGCTTGGCAGACAGCCTGAACACTGAAGCTTTCTTT	CASSLADSLNTEAFF
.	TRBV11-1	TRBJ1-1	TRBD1	TGTGCCAGCAGCTTAGCGCGGACAGGGGCTATGAACACTGAAGCTTTCTTT	CASSLARTGAMNTEAFF
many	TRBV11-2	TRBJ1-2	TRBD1	TGTGCCAGCAGCCAGAGACAGGGGCGAGGCTACACCTTC	CASSQRQGRGYTF
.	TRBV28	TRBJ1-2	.	TGTGCCAGCAAAGCAGTCGTCTACACCTTC	CASKAVVYTF
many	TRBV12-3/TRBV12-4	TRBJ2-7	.	TGTGCCAGCAGACCCGGACAGCGCTACGAGCAGTACTTC	CASRPGQRYEQYF
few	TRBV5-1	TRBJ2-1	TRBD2	TGCGCCAGCAGCTTGGAAGCGACTAGCGGCTACAATGAGCAGTTCTTC	CASSLEATSGYNEQFF
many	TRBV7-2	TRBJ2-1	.	TGTGCCAGCAGCTTACGGGTGGGACTCTCCTACAATGAGCAGTTCTTC	CASSLRVGLSYNEQFF
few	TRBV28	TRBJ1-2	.	TGTGCCAGCACCCGTCTCGCGGGGAGCCGATATGGCTACACCTTC	CASTRLAGSRYGYTF
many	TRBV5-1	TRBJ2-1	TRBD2	TGCGCCAGCAGCTTGGTGTCGGCTAGCGGGAACAATGAGCAGTTCTTC	CASSLVSASGNNEQFF
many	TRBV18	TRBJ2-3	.	TGTGCCAGCTCACCACCTTTGGGCAGGAACGCGGGTACGCAGTATTTT	CASSPPLGRNAGTQYF
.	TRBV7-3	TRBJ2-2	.	TGTGCCAGCAGCTTAACTATCGCAGTAAACACCGGGGAGCTGTTTTTT	CASSLTIAVNTGELFF
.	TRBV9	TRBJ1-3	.	TGTGCCAGCAGCGTAGGGGGGACTGGAGGGTCCACCATATATTTT	CASSVGGTGGSTIYF
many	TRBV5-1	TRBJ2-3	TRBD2	TGCGCCAGCAGCCCCTCCCTAGCGGGAAGAGATACGCAGTATTTT	CASSPSLAGRDTQYF
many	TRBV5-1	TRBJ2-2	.	TGCGCCAGCAGCTTGGAGGCGAACACCGGGGAGCTGTTTTTT	CASSLEANTGELFF
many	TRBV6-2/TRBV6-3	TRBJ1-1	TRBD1	TGTGCCAGCAGAAAGGGGGTAAGGGGACAGTATCCTGAAGCTTTCTTT	CASRKGVRGQYPEAFF
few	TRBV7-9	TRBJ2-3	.	TGTGCCAGCAGCCAAGGAGGGGCGCATAGCACAGATACGCAGTATTTT	CASSQGGAHSTDTQYF